This entry lists 8 T cell receptor beta chains sequenced from one sample in a study of early T cells in non-severe SARS-CoV-2 infection. TCRdb itself ran the 5' RACE reads through MiXCR, one entry per CDR3 protein. The data contain 60,000 or so distinct CDR3 sequences, 9.5% to 15% of them singletons. Sequenced sample: whole blood. These receptors were collected from an adult who was a healthcare worker with PCR-confirmed SARS-CoV-2 infection or an uninfected control (not recorded which).

Worth noting for this clonotype: Germline is not matched at one junction end, which may reflect a read error. The chain recombines TRBV29-1 with TRBJ2-3; 7 nucleotides match TRBD1. The length of the CDR3 is 12 residues. Germline CDR1 SQVTM, CDR2 ANQGSEA. Here the CDR3 DNA reads TGTAGCGTAGGGACAGCCACAGATACGCAGTATTTT. This sequence encodes CSVGTATDTQYF.

This clonotype was observed many times. The chain joins TRBV19 to TRBJ2-1; possibly TRBD1 for D (5 bases). V dropped 5 bases and J dropped 5 bases, with 13 bases sitting between them. Germline assignment: CDR1 LNHDA and CDR2 SQIVND (reference sequence). This CDR3 comprises 14 residues. Here the CDR3 reads CASSPWGIHNEQFF. In nucleotides, the CDR3 is TGTGCCAGTAGTCCTTGGGGCATCCACAATGAGCAGTTCTTC.

This clonotype was picked up a small number of times. The chain employs TRBV7-6 and TRBJ2-1, with 12 bases aligning to TRBD2. The CDR3 has 17 amino acids. Germline V gives CDR1 SGHVS, CDR2 FNYEAQ. Trimming cost V 0 bases and J 10 bases; bases outside gene matches: 10. The CDR3: CASSLAASSGGAREQFF. CDR3 bases: TGTGCCAGCAGCTTAGCTGCGTCTAGCGGGGGGGCACGGGAGCAGTTCTTC.

This clonotype turned up a few times. V usage is TRBV5-6 and J usage is TRBJ1-1; tentative D call: TRBD1 (6 bases). V lost 0 bases, J lost 5 bases, and 14 bases lay in between. CDR1 SGHDT and CDR2 YYEEEE come from the germline V gene. CDR3 size: 15 residues. The CDR3 bases are TGTGCCAGCAGCTTGGACGGGAGGGGGATTACTGAAGCTTTCTTT. As protein: CASSLDGRGITEAFF.

This rearrangement joins TRBV6-2 or TRBV6-3 to TRBJ1-6; maybe TRBD1 (5 bases). The CDR3 loop spans 13 amino acids. V was shortened by 5 bases and J by 8 bases, with 10 bases between the two germline ends. Germline CDR1 and CDR2: MNHEY and SVGEGT. The CDR3 DNA sequence: TGTGCCAGCAGTCCCGGGACGTATTCACCCCTCCACTTT. Translation gives CASSPGTYSPLHF.

This sequence joins TRBV30 and TRBJ2-3; D perhaps matches TRBD1 (5 bases). The CDR3 consists of 14 residues. Germline loops: CDR1 GTSNPN, CDR2 SVGIG (reference sequence). V was clipped by 7 bases and J by 0 bases, with 14 bases between them. The CDR3 protein is CASTSGASTDTQYF. CDR3 nucleotides: TGTGCCTCCACTTCTGGGGCTAGCACAGATACGCAGTATTTT.

This clonotype was recorded a few times. J is TRBJ1-1 and V is TRBV28; D remains unclear. Germline V gives CDR1 MDHEN, CDR2 SYDVKM. Between the trimmed V and J ends, which lost 7 bases and 10 bases, there was a span of 13 bases. There are 11 residues in the CDR3. In DNA form, the CDR3 reads TGTGCCAGCACTGCTGGGTCAGGAGCTTTCTTT. Encoded protein: CASTAGSGAFF.

This clonotype showed up just a few times. The chain carries TRBV29-1 and TRBJ1-1, with D unresolved. V gave up 3 bases and J gave up 2 bases, with 13 bases separating them. From germline, CDR1 is SQVTM and CDR2 ANQGSEA. The CDR3 covers 14 residues. This CDR3 reads CSVERQLSNTEAFF. CDR3 DNA: TGCAGCGTTGAGAGGCAGCTGAGTAACACTGAAGCTTTCTTT.